This record looks at one TCR beta chain sequence and its context. Germline V gives CDR1 MNHEY, CDR2 SVGAGI. CDR3 size: 15 residues. The V end lost 6 bases, the J end lost 6 bases, and 18 bases lay between the germline ends. The record originates from a study of post-analysis software for immune sequencing data. Unique molecular identifiers had been added to the TCR beta cDNA libraries. TCRdb itself ran the PCR reads through MiXCR, one entry per CDR3 protein. The sample contains under 200,000 distinct CDR3 sequences, 36% of which appear only once. The chain employs TRBV6-5 and TRBJ2-1, with D unresolved. The input for sequencing was blood, taken after autologous hematopoietic stem cell transplantation. The clonotype originates from a girl aged 10 to 17 with multiple sclerosis. The CDR3 protein is CASRPKWASGNEQFF. CDR3 DNA sequence: TGTGCCAGCAGGCCTAAATGGGCATCGGGCAATGAGCAGTTCTTC.